These 18 T cell receptor beta chains were all obtained from the same sample, sequenced in a study of T cell repertoires in cytomegalovirus infection (dated by TCRdb to between 2018 and 2021). TCRdb names Illumina HiSeq 1500 as the instrument used. TCRdb passed the public sequencing reads through fastp at Q25 and MiXCR, retaining productive beta sequences. Each CDR3 protein appears once, grouped with its most common genes and DNA. The sample has about 310,000 distinct CDR3 sequences on record, roughly 15% of them singletons. The biggest ten clones account for around 11% of the sample. Source material: PBMCs. The origin of the receptors is a human donor in good health (CMV status not recorded). Some clones in this sample may be carry-over from other donors' samples.

The CDR3 region is CASSSNRGDEQYF. CDR3 DNA: TGCGCCAGCAGCTCGAATCGGGGGGACGAGCAGTACTTC. The chain employs TRBV5-1 and TRBJ2-7, with TRBD2 identical over 7 bases. Germline V gene lookup returns CDR1 SGHRS and CDR2 YFSETQ. This CDR3 contains 13 residues. The trim removed 3 bases at V and 5 bases at J, leaving 5 bases unmatched. The entire variable domain, with the rest obtained from reference TRBV5-1 and TRBJ2-7, is as follows: KAGVTQTPRYLIKTRGQQVTLSCSPISGHRSVSWYQQTPGQGLQFLFEYFSETQRNKGNFPGRFSGRQFSNSRSEMNVSTLELGDSALYLCASSSNRGDEQYFGPGTRLTVT.

CDR3 sequence reads: CASSELGGGQPQHF. As DNA, the CDR3 is TGTGCCAGCAGTGAACTTGGGGGAGGTCAGCCCCAGCATTTT. The V and J genes are TRBV25-1 and TRBJ1-5; D perhaps matches TRBD1 (5 bases). CDR3 length equals 14 residues. Germline V lookup: CDR1 MGHDK, CDR2 SYGVNS. Trimming removed 2 bases at V and 6 bases at J, with 11 bases between.

At least ten counts were recorded for this clonotype. V is TRBV12-3 or TRBV12-4 and J is TRBJ2-2, with 10 bases identical to TRBD1. The CDR3 has 16 residues. V lost 7 bases and J lost 3; bases outside the gene matches: 8. The CDR3 loop is CASNTPGQGHTGELFF. CDR3 bases: TGTGCCAGCAATACTCCGGGACAGGGGCACACCGGGGAGCTGTTTTTT.

This clonotype was recorded at least ten times. The genes are TRBV6-1 and TRBJ2-7; D tentatively fits TRBD1 or TRBD2 (5 bases each). V was clipped by 6 bases and J by 7 bases, with 10 bases between them. This CDR3 comprises 11 residues. Germline V lookup: CDR1 MNHNS, CDR2 SASEGT. CDR3 loop: CASRGVREQYF. The CDR3 nucleotides are TGTGCCAGCAGGGGGGTCCGGGAGCAGTACTTC.

This clonotype showed up just a few times. This rearrangement joins TRBV5-1 to TRBJ1-3; 9 bases match TRBD1. The V gene's germline CDR1 is SGHRS and CDR2 YFSETQ. V lost 3 bases and J lost 4; bases outside the gene matches: 14. CDR3 size: 18 residues. The CDR3 DNA is TGCGCCAGCAGCTCGTCGCCCCCGGGACAGGGATCAGGAAACACCATATATTTT. Encoded protein: CASSSSPPGQGSGNTIYF.

This clonotype was counted between two and nine times. The rearrangement links TRBV6-6 to TRBJ2-3; D remains unclear. The CDR3 has 16 amino acids. The V gene's germline CDR1 is MNHNY and CDR2 SVGAGI (reference sequence). Trimming cost V 0 bases and J 2 bases, with 12 bases left between them. The CDR3 loop reads CASSYSKDDSTDTQYF. As DNA, the CDR3 is TGTGCCAGCAGTTACTCAAAGGACGACTCCACAGATACGCAGTATTTT.

There are many counts of this clonotype. The V call is TRBV28, the J call TRBJ2-7; no firm D call. The CDR3 length is 11 residues. The germline CDR1 and CDR2 sequences are MDHEN and SYDVKM. V dropped 5 bases and J dropped 2 bases, with 4 bases sitting between them. The CDR3 nucleotides read TGTGCCAGCAGTCTCCCCTACGAGCAGTACTTC. Protein product: CASSLPYEQYF. The variable domain in full, completed from reference TRBV28 and TRBJ2-7, reads DVKVTQSSRYLVKRTGEKVFLECVQDMDHENMFWYRQDPGLGLRLIYFSYDVKMKEKGDIPEGYSVSREKKERFSLILESASTNQTSMYLCASSLPYEQYFGPGTRLTVT.

This clonotype was seen a few times. The rearrangement uses TRBV14 and TRBJ2-5, with D unclear. V shed 1 base and J shed 2 bases, with 5 bases lying between them. Germline CDR1 is SGHDN and CDR2 is FVKESK. The CDR3 totals 13 residues. The CDR3 nucleotides read TGTGCCAGCAGCCAAGCCGGTCAAGAGACCCAGTACTTC. It is translated as CASSQAGQETQYF.

The chain couples TRBV20-1 to TRBJ2-3; no clear D. CDR3 length: 13 amino acids. V lost 3 bases, J lost 2 bases, and 9 bases lay in between. CDR1 and CDR2 from the germline V gene are DFQATT and SNEGSKA (reference sequence). CDR3 in DNA: TGCAGTGCTAGGACGGATTACACAGATACGCAGTATTTT. Translated: CSARTDYTDTQYF.

The V gene is TRBV20-1, the J gene TRBJ1-1, with D perhaps matching TRBD1 (5 bases). The CDR3 sequence is 14 residues long. Germline V gene sequence: CDR1 DFQATT, CDR2 SNEGSKA (reference sequence). V lost 0 bases and J lost 0, with 8 bases in between. CDR3 sequence (DNA): TGCAGTGCTAGAGATGGGGGAATGAACACTGAAGCTTTCTTT. As protein: CSARDGGMNTEAFF.

The V and J genes are TRBV12-3 or TRBV12-4 and TRBJ2-3; no clear D. Trimming shortened V by 7 bases and J by 5 bases, and 16 bases separated the two germline ends. The CDR3 runs to 14 residues. DNA for the CDR3: TGTGCCAGCACCTCAAACGGTCTTCAAGATACGCAGTATTTT. Translating it yields CASTSNGLQDTQYF.

This clonotype was seen only a few times. The V gene is TRBV12-3 or TRBV12-4, the J gene TRBJ2-7; D possibly corresponds to TRBD1 (5 bases). The CDR3 is 18 residues long. V lost 6 bases, J lost 0 bases, and 24 bases lay in between. This CDR3 reads CASSFQGRMAGSSYEQYF. CDR3 sequence (DNA): TGTGCCAGCAGCTTCCAGGGTCGGATGGCAGGATCCTCCTACGAGCAGTACTTC.

This clonotype was counted only a few times. The CDR3 DNA follows: TGTGCCAGCAGGGAGGACGACCGTGAAGCTTTCTTT. This sequence encodes CASREDDREAFF. The chain employs TRBV25-1 and TRBJ1-1; no definite D call. The CDR3 runs to 12 residues. Per germline, CDR1 MGHDK and CDR2 SYGVNS. The germline V and J ends were trimmed by 6 bases and 7 bases, with 12 bases remaining between them.

A single count supports this clonotype. The rearrangement links TRBV6-6 to TRBJ1-4; the D is unclear. The length of the CDR3 is 15 residues. V gave up 2 bases and J gave up 7 bases, with 14 bases separating them. Germline V gene sequence: CDR1 MNHNY, CDR2 SVGAGI (reference sequence). The CDR3 is CASSYPRREGEKLFF. The CDR3 coding sequence is TGTGCCAGCAGTTACCCCAGGAGGGAAGGTGAAAAACTGTTTTTT.

This clonotype was detected only a few times. V usage is TRBV5-1 and J usage is TRBJ1-6; D is uncertain. Germline V gene sequence: CDR1 SGHRS, CDR2 YFSETQ. The CDR3 is 14 amino acids. Deletions cut 3 bases from V and 7 bases from J, with 11 bases between. For the CDR3, the DNA is TGCGCCAGCAGCTCGCCCGAGGCGAATTCACCCCTCCACTTT. It is translated as CASSSPEANSPLHF.

This clonotype came up a few times. This chain joins TRBV2 and TRBJ2-1, with a tentative D call TRBD2 (7 bases). V was trimmed by 6 bases and J by 4 bases, leaving 19 bases between them. The CDR3 loop spans 16 amino acids. The V gene's germline CDR1 is SNHLY and CDR2 FYNNEI. CDR3 residues: CASRPPRGALYNEQFF. CDR3 coding DNA: TGTGCCAGCAGACCGCCCCGGGGGGCCCTATACAATGAGCAGTTCTTC. The full variable domain, with the rest looked up from reference TRBV2 and TRBJ2-1, is EPEVTQTPSHQVTQMGQEVILRCVPISNHLYFYWYRQILGQKVEFLVSFYNNEISEKSEIFDDQFSVERPDGSNFTLKIRSTKLEDSAMYFCASRPPRGALYNEQFFGPGTRLTVL.

The chain couples TRBV5-1 to TRBJ2-4; 7 bases align to TRBD2. The CDR3 length is 14 residues. The V segment lost 1 base and the J segment 9 bases; nucleotides outside the gene matches: 7. Germline-derived CDR1 and CDR2 are SGHRS and YFSETQ. The CDR3: CASSLTGEGGIQYF. The DNA for the CDR3 is TGCGCCAGCAGCTTGACGGGGGAGGGAGGCATTCAGTACTTC.

This clonotype was counted only a few times. The gene calls are TRBV19 and TRBJ1-5; no reliable D call. The CDR3 spans 14 residues. Germline V gene sequence: CDR1 LNHDA, CDR2 SQIVND (reference sequence). With 5 bases removed from V and 3 bases from J, the gap between germline ends came to 11 bases. The CDR3 DNA reads TGTGCCAGTAGTGAGACCAGCTTCAATCAGCCCCAGCATTTT. Translated: CASSETSFNQPQHF.